This TCR beta chain was recorded in a study of blood T cell repertoires in COVID-19. Study-wide background: COVID-19 samples collected from the United States, Italy and Spain covered acute and convalescent phases.

Assay: immunoSEQ multiplex PCR; the TCRdb copy retains only in-frame clones and omits some. The sample contains about 270,000 clones, around 85% of which appear only once. The trim removed 3 bases at V and 1 base at J, leaving 0 bases unmatched. Germline CDR1 reads LGHDT; CDR2 reads YNNKEL (reference sequence). This CDR3 is 15 amino acids long. The clonotype originates from a woman in her thirties with COVID-19, enrolled during active disease. Sequencing input: peripheral blood. V is TRBV3-1 (or the pseudogene TRBV3-2) and J is TRBJ1-4; 9 bases are a match to TRBD1. CDR3 protein: CASSQDRGTNEKLFF. For the CDR3, the DNA is TGTGCCAGCAGCCAGGACAGGGGAACTAATGAAAAACTGTTTTTT.